This TCR beta chain was obtained from a study of OX40 agonist ivuxolimab in advanced cancers. Overall study findings and caveats: Near-lowest levels of clonal expansion characterized partial responders at 0.1-3.0 mg/kg.

The table came from immunoSEQ multiplex PCR; TCRdb's copy has only in-frame clones and leaves some out. The data show about 55,000 clones, 65% to 80% seen once. A note on this clone: Antigen specificity is unknown.

CDR1 is SGHAT, CDR2 FQDESV, per germline (reference sequence). Trimming cost V 1 base and J 2 bases; bases outside gene matches: 8. This CDR3 region has 17 residues. The source was CD4+ or CD8+ T cells sorted from blood, collected in a trial of the OX40 agonist ivuxolimab. This clonotype originated in an adult with an advanced solid tumor such as melanoma, head and neck, liver or kidney cancer. The chain couples TRBV11-1 to TRBJ2-7; TRBD1 aligns across 10 bases. Here the CDR3 DNA reads TGTGCCAGCAGCTTAGGGAAGGACAGGGGGTGGACCTACGAGCAGTACTTC. It codes for CASSLGKDRGWTYEQYF. Drawing the rest from reference TRBV11-1 and TRBJ2-7, the complete variable domain is EAEVAQSPRYKITEKSQAVAFWCDPISGHATLYWYRQILGQGPELLVQFQDESVVDDSQLPKDRFSAERLKGVDSTLKIQPAELGDSAMYLCASSLGKDRGWTYEQYFGPGTRLTVT.